The 30 T cell receptor beta chains reported below all come from one sample, sequenced in a study of blood T cell repertoires in COVID-19. The protocol was immunoSEQ multiplex PCR, while the TCRdb copy is restricted to in-frame clones and leaves out a portion. The profile covers 250,000 to 350,000 clones, with more than 70% appearing a single time and about 5.2% taken by the ten largest. What was sequenced was PBMCs or T cells enriched from blood (not recorded which). The receptors stem from a woman in her thirties who had recovered from COVID-19.

With respect to this clone: The sample carries other DNA sequences with the same CDR3. The genes are TRBV6-5 and TRBJ1-2, with 9 positions matching TRBD1. J lost 8 bases, V lost 6 bases, and 7 bases had no gene match. Looked up from germline, CDR1 is MNHEY and CDR2 is SVGAGI. The CDR3 is made up of 13 amino acids. The chain's CDR3 is CASSRTGEYGYTF. In DNA form, the CDR3 reads TGTGCCAGCAGCCGGACAGGGGAGTACGGCTACACCTTC.

The chain carries TRBV19 and TRBJ1-1; D perhaps matches TRBD1 (6 bases). Germline V lookup: CDR1 LNHDA, CDR2 SQIVND (reference sequence). The CDR3 length is 18 residues. V was shortened by 5 bases and J by 1 base, with 23 bases between the two germline ends. CDR3 DNA: TGTGCCAGTAGTCCCCAGGGGCAGCTTGTATTGTGGAACACTGAAGCTTTCTTT. It yields the protein CASSPQGQLVLWNTEAFF.

This chain links TRBV12-3 or TRBV12-4 with TRBJ1-2; 7 bases map to TRBD1. CDR3 size: 13 residues. V lost 6 bases and J lost 2; bases outside the gene matches: 3. CDR3 loop: CASRPGGNYGYTF. The CDR3 DNA reads as TGTGCCAGCAGGCCAGGGGGAAACTATGGCTACACCTTC.

V usage is TRBV4-1 and J usage is TRBJ2-1; no definite D call. From germline, CDR1 is MGHRA and CDR2 YSYEKL. V was clipped by 4 bases and J by 8 bases, with 9 bases between them. The CDR3 contains 12 residues. This CDR3 is CASSPPFDEQFF. The CDR3 DNA is TGCGCCAGCAGCCCCCCTTTTGATGAGCAGTTCTTC.

This rearrangement joins TRBV11-2 to TRBJ1-1, with 8 bases fitting TRBD1. The CDR3 sequence is 17 residues long. The germline V gene encodes CDR1 SGHAT and CDR2 FQNNGV. Unmatched junction bases numbered 13, after V lost 3 bases and J lost 4 bases. The CDR3 is CASSFLTGAVMGTEAFF. In nucleotides, the CDR3 is TGTGCCAGCAGCTTCTTGACAGGGGCGGTGATGGGCACTGAAGCTTTCTTT.

The gene calls are TRBV5-6 and TRBJ2-7; D is unresolved. The CDR3 consists of 13 residues. Germline assignment: CDR1 SGHDT and CDR2 YYEEEE. Trimming took off 0 bases at V and 0 bases at J, with 4 bases between the two ends. In DNA, the CDR3 is TGTGCCAGCAGCTTGGTCAGCTCCTACGAGCAGTACTTC. Its translation is CASSLVSSYEQYF.

V is TRBV11-2 and J is TRBJ1-2, with unresolved D. Germline assignment: CDR1 SGHAT and CDR2 FQNNGV. There are 12 residues in the CDR3. The V end was cut by 3 bases, the J end by 4 bases, with 6 bases between. This CDR3 reads CASSFEGYGYTF. In DNA, the CDR3 is TGTGCCAGCAGCTTTGAGGGCTATGGCTACACCTTC.

This rearrangement joins TRBV5-5 to TRBJ1-2; a weak D match, TRBD1 (6 bases). The V end was cut by 4 bases, the J end by 1 base, with 14 bases between. This CDR3 is built from 15 residues. In germline, CDR1 is SGHKS, CDR2 YYEKEE (reference sequence). CDR3 in DNA: TGTGCCAGCAGCCAGGGGCCAGGAATTAACTATGGCTACACCTTC. Encoded protein: CASSQGPGINYGYTF.

The chain carries TRBV7-2 and TRBJ1-1; possible D gene TRBD1, 5 bases. Germline V gives CDR1 SGHTA, CDR2 FQGNSA. V was cut by 3 bases and J by 5 bases, with 19 bases left in between. This CDR3 spans 16 amino acids. This chain's CDR3 is CASSFKGQPSRTEAFF. In nucleotides, the CDR3 is TGTGCCAGCAGCTTTAAGGGGCAGCCAAGTCGGACTGAAGCTTTCTTT.

This clone was seen once. In nucleotides, the CDR3 is TGTGCCAGCAGCTTGGGGACTAGCGGATCCACGAACACCGGGGAGCTGTTTTTT. Amino acid sequence: CASSLGTSGSTNTGELFF. The chain carries TRBV7-6 and TRBJ2-2; TRBD2 matches at 11 bases. The CDR3 length is 18 residues. From germline, CDR1 is SGHVS and CDR2 FNYEAQ. V trimming: 3 bases; J trimming: 0 bases; junction bases outside the gene matches: 6.

V usage is TRBV19 and J usage is TRBJ1-4; perhaps TRBD1 as D (5 bases). This CDR3 is built from 13 residues. Germline lookup yields CDR1 LNHDA and CDR2 SQIVND (reference sequence). Trimming pared 6 bases from V and 6 bases from J, leaving 11 bases between. The CDR3 loop reads CASSSGFDEKLFF. As DNA, the CDR3 is TGTGCCAGTAGCTCAGGGTTCGATGAAAAACTGTTTTTT. Based on the CDR3 plus reference TRBV19 and TRBJ1-4, the full variable domain is DGGITQSPKYLFRKEGQNVTLSCEQNLNHDAMYWYRQDPGQGLRLIYYSQIVNDFQKGDIAEGYSVSREKKESFPLTVTSAQKNPTAFYLCASSSGFDEKLFFGSGTQLSVL.

This clone occurred once. The chain has TRBV3-1 (or the pseudogene TRBV3-2) and TRBJ2-3; 9 bases map to TRBD2. Germline-derived CDR1 and CDR2 are LGHDT and YNNKEL (reference sequence). V dropped 4 bases and J dropped 6; count of bases not matched to a gene: 11. The CDR3 loop spans 16 amino acids. CDR3 coding DNA: TGTGCCAGCAGCCGGCTCCGGCGGGAGGGTAGGGATACGCAGTATTTT. Encoded protein: CASSRLRREGRDTQYF.

This chain's CDR3 is CASSQRTGGDTQYF. The CDR3 nucleotides read TGTGCCAGCAGCCAACGGACAGGGGGAGATACGCAGTATTTT. V is TRBV7-9 and J is TRBJ2-3; 10 positions agree with TRBD1. The germline V gene encodes CDR1 SEHNR and CDR2 FQNEAQ (reference sequence). The V and J ends lost 5 bases and 5 bases, in that order; junction bases with no gene match: 4. There are 14 residues in the CDR3.

CDR3 nucleotides: TGTGCCAGCAGTACCGGGACAGTCAATCAGCCCCAGCATTTT. Its protein product is CASSTGTVNQPQHF. J is TRBJ1-5 and V is TRBV5-5; 7 positions agree with TRBD1. V was clipped by 5 bases and J by 3 bases; unmatched bases: 5. The CDR3 runs 14 residues. Looked up from germline, CDR1 is SGHKS and CDR2 is YYEKEE (reference sequence).

This chain connects TRBV24-1 to TRBJ2-3, with TRBD2 as a possible D gene (6 bases). The CDR3 runs to 15 residues. V was cut by 1 base and J by 6 bases, with 13 bases left in between. CDR1 is KGHDR and CDR2 is SFDVKD in the germline V gene. The chain's CDR3 is CATSDFGQGLDTQYF. CDR3 in DNA: TGTGCCACCAGTGATTTTGGGCAGGGACTTGATACGCAGTATTTT.

The rearrangement uses TRBV19 and TRBJ2-1; 7 bases are shared with TRBD1. The CDR3 is 14 residues long. Trimming took 8 bases from V and 4 from J; bases not matched to a gene: 8. Germline V gives CDR1 LNHDA, CDR2 SQIVND (reference sequence). DNA for the CDR3: TGTGCCAGTCAAGACAGGGAACTTTACAATGAGCAGTTCTTC. It translates to CASQDRELYNEQFF.

This clone was counted only a few times. The chain employs TRBV6-2 or TRBV6-3 and TRBJ1-1; tentative D call: TRBD1 (5 bases). Trimming took 2 bases from V and 3 from J, leaving 13 bases between them. This CDR3 has 15 amino acids. Germline V gene lookup returns CDR1 MNHEY and CDR2 SVGEGT. The CDR3 spells CASSYGVRGDTEAFF. In DNA, the CDR3 is TGTGCCAGCAGTTACGGGGTAAGGGGCGACACTGAAGCTTTCTTT.

This clone was found once. This chain uses TRBV3-1 (or the pseudogene TRBV3-2) with TRBJ1-2; D remains unclear. The V gene lost 2 bases and the J gene lost 0 bases, with 10 bases spanning the gap. Germline assignment: CDR1 LGHDT and CDR2 YNNKEL (reference sequence). The CDR3 is 15 amino acids. CDR3 residues: CASSQKDGANYGYTF. CDR3 coding DNA: TGTGCCAGCAGCCAAAAGGACGGGGCTAACTATGGCTACACCTTC.

The chain has TRBV7-2 and TRBJ1-1; D is undetermined. Germline assignment: CDR1 SGHTA and CDR2 FQGNSA. This CDR3 is 15 amino acids long. V lost 2 bases, J lost 0 bases, and 10 bases lay in between. As DNA, the CDR3 is TGTGCCAGCAGCTTATATGCAGGTATGAACACTGAAGCTTTCTTT. Translation: CASSLYAGMNTEAFF.

This chain joins TRBV11-2 and TRBJ2-5, with 8 positions matching TRBD2. The V and J ends lost 5 bases and 1 base, in that order; junction bases with no gene match: 9. The CDR3 consists of 16 residues. Germline V lookup: CDR1 SGHAT, CDR2 FQNNGV. The DNA of the CDR3 is TGTGCCAGCAGCACCGGACTAGCAGGCTCCCAAGAGACCCAGTACTTC. It yields the protein CASSTGLAGSQETQYF.

In this sample, this clone turned up a few times. The J gene is TRBJ2-7, the V gene TRBV4-1, with TRBD1 identical over 7 bases. V was clipped by 4 bases and J by 2 bases; unmatched bases: 8. The CDR3 loop spans 15 amino acids. Germline V gene data show CDR1 as MGHRA and CDR2 as YSYEKL. CDR3 loop: CASSLDRDLPYEQYF. For the CDR3, the DNA is TGCGCCAGCAGCCTCGACAGGGACCTCCCCTACGAGCAGTACTTC.

In its sample, this clone was seen a few times. This chain joins TRBV2 and TRBJ1-2; the match to TRBD1 covers 10 bases. Losses at the gene ends were 7 bases for V and 8 bases for J; bases not matched to a gene: 7. CDR1 is SNHLY, CDR2 FYNNEI, per germline. This CDR3 has 13 amino acids. CDR3 amino acids: CASKGQGLYGYTF. The CDR3 nucleotides are TGTGCCAGCAAGGGACAGGGGTTGTACGGCTACACCTTC.

This chain joins TRBV7-6 and TRBJ1-1; a weak D match, TRBD1 (5 bases). Trimming cost V 1 base and J 0 bases, with 9 bases left between them. This CDR3 is 15 amino acids long. CDR1 is SGHVS, CDR2 FNYEAQ, per germline. CDR3 sequence: CASSLGTGMNTEAFF. The CDR3 DNA is TGTGCCAGCAGCTTAGGTACAGGTATGAACACTGAAGCTTTCTTT. Full variable domain (missing parts from reference TRBV7-6 and TRBJ1-1): GAGVSQSPRYKVTKRGQDVALRCDPISGHVSLYWYRQALGQGPEFLTYFNYEAQQDKSGLPNDRFSAERPEGSISTLTIQRTEQRDSAMYRCASSLGTGMNTEAFFGQGTRLTVV.

The chain links TRBV20-1 to TRBJ2-5; D gene ambiguous. The CDR3 sequence is 11 residues long. Trimming removed 3 bases from V and 5 bases from J, with 7 bases in between. The germline CDR1 and CDR2 sequences are DFQATT and SNEGSKA (reference sequence). The CDR3 spells CSASAVETQYF. The CDR3 coding sequence is TGCAGTGCTAGTGCAGTGGAGACCCAGTACTTC.

The chain has TRBV10-3 and TRBJ2-7; no reliable D call. Trimming stripped 4 bases from V and 7 bases from J, with 17 bases between. The CDR3 has 14 residues. Germline CDR1 and CDR2: ENHRY and SYGVKD. The CDR3 DNA is TGTGCCATCAGTGCGTTCGGTCAGGTAGGAGAGCAGTACTTC. This translates into CAISAFGQVGEQYF.

This clone appeared a single time. The chain couples TRBV5-8 to TRBJ1-6; the D is unclear. V was cut by 0 bases and J by 9 bases, with 7 bases left in between. Germline V gene lookup returns CDR1 SGHTS and CDR2 YDEGEE. The length of the CDR3 is 13 residues. CDR3 in amino acids: CASSLAGSSPLHF. As DNA, the CDR3 is TGTGCCAGCAGCTTGGCGGGGAGTTCACCCCTCCACTTT.

The chain uses TRBV11-2 and TRBJ1-5; TRBD1 agrees at 12 bases. Germline trimming cut 3 bases from V and 7 bases from J; bases unmatched to any gene: 4. Germline CDR1 SGHAT, CDR2 FQNNGV. The CDR3 spans 15 residues. The chain's CDR3 is CASSFGTGGAQPQHF. CDR3 nucleotides: TGTGCCAGCAGCTTCGGGACAGGGGGCGCGCAGCCCCAGCATTTT.

This clone was detected only a few times. The chain has TRBV28 and TRBJ1-4; TRBD1 matches at 8 bases. The germline V gene has CDR1 MDHEN and CDR2 SYDVKM. This CDR3 is built from 15 residues. J lost 8 bases, V lost 6 bases, and 11 bases had no gene match. In nucleotides, the CDR3 is TGTGCCAGCAGCGACCGGACAGGGAGACGAGAAAAACTGTTTTTT. Translation gives CASSDRTGRREKLFF.

The CDR3 protein is CASSLGQPSGANVLTF. For the CDR3, the DNA is TGTGCCAGCAGCTTGGGACAGCCCTCTGGGGCCAACGTCCTGACTTTC. V and J are TRBV5-8 and TRBJ2-6, with a tentative D call TRBD1 (5 bases). The CDR3 extends over 16 amino acids. Germline V gives CDR1 SGHTS, CDR2 YDEGEE. The ends were cut back, 0 bases at V and 0 bases at J, with 7 bases in the middle.

The gene calls are TRBV10-3 and TRBJ2-4, with 12 bases aligning to TRBD2. The CDR3 sequence is 17 residues long. The V gene's germline CDR1 is ENHRY and CDR2 SYGVKD. V lost 3 bases, J lost 6 bases, and 9 bases stayed unmatched. Here the CDR3 DNA reads TGTGCCATCAGTGATTTGTCGGCTAGCGGGGGGGGAAACATTCAGTACTTC. Its translation: CAISDLSASGGGNIQYF.